There are a few counts of the clone carrying this TCR beta chain. Trimming removed 6 bases at V and 8 bases at J, with 10 bases between. The CDR3 runs to 10 residues. Germline V CDR1 and CDR2: SQVTM, ANQGSEA. RNA transcripts served as the template for amplifying TCR beta CDR3 regions. When the TCR CDR3 underwent first-round RT-PCR, the HTBI primer set was used. From the multiplex PCR reads, TCRdb called clonotypes with MiXCR, one entry per CDR3 protein. The sample lists 300,000 to 500,000 distinct CDR3 sequences; about 16% were seen once. The sample is drawn from a study of T cells in Graves' hyperthyroidism and ophthalmopathy. Newly diagnosed patients aged 18 to 65 had hyperthyroidism of under 2 months' duration.

The specimen was blood. The gene calls are TRBV29-1 and TRBJ1-1, with a weak D call TRBD1 (6 bases). The receptor's source is a woman younger than 45 with Graves' hyperthyroidism. Here the CDR3 reads CSVGQMEAFF. The CDR3 DNA follows: TGCAGCGTCGGACAGATGGAAGCTTTCTTT.